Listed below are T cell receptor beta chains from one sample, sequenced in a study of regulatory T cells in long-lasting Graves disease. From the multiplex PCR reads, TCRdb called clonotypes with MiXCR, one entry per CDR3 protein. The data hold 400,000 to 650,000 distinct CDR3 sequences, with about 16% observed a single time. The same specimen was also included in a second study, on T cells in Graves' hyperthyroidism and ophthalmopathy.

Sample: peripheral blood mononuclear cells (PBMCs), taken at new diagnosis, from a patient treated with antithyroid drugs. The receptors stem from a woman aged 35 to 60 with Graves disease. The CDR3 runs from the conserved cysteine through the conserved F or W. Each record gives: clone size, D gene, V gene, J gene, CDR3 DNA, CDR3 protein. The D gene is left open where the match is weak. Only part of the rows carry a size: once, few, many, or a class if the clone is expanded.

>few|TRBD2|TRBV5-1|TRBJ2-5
TGCGCCAGCAGCCGCGGGGGGCCTGGGGAGACCCAGTACTTC
CASSRGGPGETQYF
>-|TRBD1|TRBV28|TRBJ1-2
TGTGCCAGCAGTTTAGGGACAGGGGGTAGACTGAACTATGGCTACACCTTC
CASSLGTGGRLNYGYTF
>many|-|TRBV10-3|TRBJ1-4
TGTGCCACCCACGACAGTCTTAATGAAAAACTGTTTTTT
CATHDSLNEKLFF
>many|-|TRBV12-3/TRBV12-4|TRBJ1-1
TGTGCCAGCAGCCGACAGACTATGAACACTGAAGCTTTCTTT
CASSRQTMNTEAFF
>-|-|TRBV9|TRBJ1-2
TGTGCCAGCAGCGGGTGGGACGGAGCTAGCTATGGCTACACCTTC
CASSGWDGASYGYTF
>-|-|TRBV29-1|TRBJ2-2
TGCAGCGTTGGGTTTGGCGGATCGAACACCGGGGAGCTGTTTTTT
CSVGFGGSNTGELFF
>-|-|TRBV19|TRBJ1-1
TGTGCCAGTAGTGGGCACGCCGACACTGAAGCTTTCTTT
CASSGHADTEAFF
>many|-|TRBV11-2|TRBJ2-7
TGTGCCAGCAGCTTAGGAGTAGAGATATACGAGCAGTACTTC
CASSLGVEIYEQYF
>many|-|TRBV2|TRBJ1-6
TGTGCCAGCAGTCAGGGGTTTGGGAAGGATTCACCCCTCCACTTT
CASSQGFGKDSPLHF
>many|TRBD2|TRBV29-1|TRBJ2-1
TGCAGCGTTGCGGGGGGTTCGTGGTACAATGAGCAGTTCTTC
CSVAGGSWYNEQFF